The 31 T cell receptor beta chains below were found in one sample sequenced in a study of blood T cell repertoires in COVID-19. TCRdb's copy holds only in-frame clones and misses some; the assay was immunoSEQ multiplex PCR. The table records 150,000 to 200,000 clones, about nine tenths of them present only once. Sequenced sample: peripheral blood. The receptors were gathered from a woman aged 50 to 60 with acute or convalescent COVID-19.

The chain combines TRBV7-9 with TRBJ2-7; 9 bases are a match to TRBD1. This CDR3 region has 15 residues. Unmatched junction bases numbered 10, after V lost 5 bases and J lost 5 bases. Germline V gives CDR1 SEHNR, CDR2 FQNEAQ (reference sequence). CDR3 sequence reads: CASSPAGTGIHEQYF. CDR3 nucleotide sequence: TGTGCCAGCAGCCCCGCCGGGACAGGGATCCACGAGCAGTACTTC.

The genes are TRBV5-1 and TRBJ1-1, with TRBD1 matching over 10 bases. Trimming at V came to 3 bases and at J to 6 bases, leaving 8 bases not matched to a gene. Germline V gene lookup returns CDR1 SGHRS and CDR2 YFSETQ. This CDR3 is 15 amino acids long. CDR3 DNA: TGCGCCAGCAGCTACGGGGACAGGGGAGGCTCTGAAGCTTTCTTT. It translates to CASSYGDRGGSEAFF.

The chain combines TRBV28 with TRBJ1-2, with D possibly being TRBD1 (6 bases). The CDR3 loop spans 12 amino acids. Per germline, CDR1 MDHEN and CDR2 SYDVKM. V was cut by 4 bases and J by 7 bases, with 10 bases left in between. The CDR3 loop reads CASSYTGFGYTF. CDR3 bases: TGTGCCAGCAGTTACACAGGGTTTGGCTACACCTTC.

V is TRBV7-9 and J is TRBJ2-7, with TRBD1 as a possible D gene (6 bases). The germline gives CDR1 SEHNR, CDR2 FQNEAQ (reference sequence). This CDR3 is 15 amino acids long. Trimming took off 4 bases at V and 8 bases at J, with 21 bases between the two ends. CDR3 protein: CASSYEGHRVFQQYF. CDR3 nucleotide sequence: TGTGCCAGCAGCTACGAGGGACACCGTGTTTTCCAGCAGTACTTC.

This rearrangement joins TRBV4-1 to TRBJ1-2; D not resolved. The V end was cut by 6 bases, the J end by 2 bases, with 13 bases between. There are 14 residues in the CDR3. Germline CDR1 and CDR2: MGHRA and YSYEKL. The CDR3 DNA is TGCGCCAGCAGGGGTATAGGCAGGAACTATGGCTACACCTTC. This sequence encodes CASRGIGRNYGYTF.

This clone appeared a single time. The V and J genes are TRBV30 and TRBJ2-5, with a possible D match to TRBD1 (6 bases). The CDR3 covers 17 residues. Germline V CDR1 and CDR2: GTSNPN, SVGIG (reference sequence). The germline V and J ends were trimmed by 1 base and 1 base, with 19 bases remaining between them. The CDR3 spells CAWSEGGQSLLQETQYF. In DNA form, the CDR3 reads TGTGCCTGGAGTGAAGGCGGACAGAGCCTACTCCAAGAGACCCAGTACTTC.

The chain recombines TRBV5-6 with TRBJ2-3; D call uncertain. V was clipped by 0 bases and J by 5 bases, with 4 bases between them. CDR1 and CDR2 from the germline V gene are SGHDT and YYEEEE. The CDR3 loop spans 12 amino acids. CDR3 DNA sequence: TGTGCCAGCAGCTTGGTCGGAGATACGCAGTATTTT. This gives the protein CASSLVGDTQYF.

This rearrangement joins TRBV6-5 to TRBJ1-5; D may be TRBD1 (5 bases). V was clipped by 6 bases and J by 1 base, with 13 bases between them. The CDR3 loop spans 15 amino acids. The germline V gene has CDR1 MNHEY and CDR2 SVGAGI. The chain's CDR3 is CASRPQGRSNQPQHF. Written as DNA, the CDR3 is TGTGCCAGCAGACCCCAGGGTAGGAGCAATCAGCCCCAGCATTTT.

The rearrangement links TRBV11-2 to TRBJ2-3, with unresolved D. Per the germline V gene, CDR1 is SGHAT and CDR2 is FQNNGV. The CDR3 is made up of 14 amino acids. V lost 1 base to trimming and J lost 2 bases, with 7 bases between them. CDR3 bases: TGTGCCAGCAGCTTAGGTTACAACACAGATACGCAGTATTTT. It codes for CASSLGYNTDTQYF.

This clone has a handful of counts. This chain links TRBV2 with TRBJ2-7, with D tentatively TRBD1 (5 bases). The V end was cut by 7 bases, the J end by 3 bases, with 16 bases between. The CDR3 length is 14 residues. Germline V gene lookup returns CDR1 SNHLY and CDR2 FYNNEI. The CDR3 coding sequence is TGTGCCAGCATACTACAGGACGGCAGCTACGAGCAGTACTTC. Translated: CASILQDGSYEQYF. Filled out from reference TRBV2 and TRBJ2-7, the complete variable domain reads EPEVTQTPSHQVTQMGQEVILRCVPISNHLYFYWYRQILGQKVEFLVSFYNNEISEKSEIFDDQFSVERPDGSNFTLKIRSTKLEDSAMYFCASILQDGSYEQYFGPGTRLTVT.

V gene TRBV5-4 combines with J gene TRBJ1-2, with D possibly TRBD1 on 6 matching bases. This CDR3 is built from 14 residues. V lost 0 bases to trimming and J lost 4 bases, with 10 bases between them. CDR1 and CDR2 (germline): SGHNT, YYREEE (reference sequence). The CDR3 bases are TGTGCCAGCAGCTTGGTAGGGGGGGCCTATGGCTACACCTTC. Translating it yields CASSLVGGAYGYTF.

The rearrangement joins TRBV11-3 to TRBJ1-1; no clear D gene. The germline CDR1 and CDR2 sequences are SGHNT and YENEEA. The CDR3 is 15 residues long. V was cut by 4 bases and J by 5 bases, with 17 bases left in between. The CDR3 DNA reads TGTGCCAGCAGCTCTGGGCAGCATGGGCGAACTGAAGCTTTCTTT. Translated, it gives CASSSGQHGRTEAFF.

The chain combines TRBV7-2 with TRBJ2-1, with TRBD1 identical over 8 bases. Germline V gene data show CDR1 as SGHTA and CDR2 as FQGNSA. V was pared by 6 bases and J by 5 bases, with 12 bases of the junction left unmatched. The CDR3 covers 16 residues. CDR3 DNA: TGTGCCAGCAGATCGTCCGCGGGACAGGTTGACAATGAGCAGTTCTTC. Translating it yields CASRSSAGQVDNEQFF.

This rearrangement joins TRBV18 to TRBJ2-5; 9 bases align to TRBD2. CDR3 length: 16 amino acids. Germline lookup yields CDR1 KGHSH and CDR2 LQKENI. With V trimmed by 2 bases and J by 2 bases, 6 bases remained unmatched. Here the CDR3 DNA reads TGTGCCAGCTCACCAGGGCGGGAGGGCACTCAAGAGACCCAGTACTTC. Protein: CASSPGREGTQETQYF.

V and J are TRBV9 and TRBJ1-2, with D tentatively TRBD1 (6 bases). CDR1 SGDLS and CDR2 YYNGEE come from the germline V gene. Deletions cut 3 bases from V and 1 base from J, with 13 bases between. This CDR3 contains 15 residues. The CDR3 DNA reads TGTGCCAGCAGCGATCCCAGGGGAAATAACTATGGCTACACCTTC. It yields the protein CASSDPRGNNYGYTF.

The chain combines TRBV18 with TRBJ2-3; 8 nucleotides match TRBD1. Germline V gives CDR1 KGHSH, CDR2 LQKENI. The CDR3 contains 17 residues. Trimming took 4 bases from V and 3 from J; bases not matched to a gene: 12. The CDR3 DNA follows: TGTGCCAGCTCACGTACTTTACAGGGGGGATGGACAGATACGCAGTATTTT. Translation gives CASSRTLQGGWTDTQYF.

The genes are TRBV27 and TRBJ1-1; the D is unclear. Germline V gene data show CDR1 as MNHEY and CDR2 as SMNVEV (reference sequence). The CDR3 runs 14 residues. V lost 2 bases and J lost 0, with 7 bases in between. The CDR3 coding sequence is TGTGCCAGCAGTTTAAATCAGGTGAACACTGAAGCTTTCTTT. This gives the protein CASSLNQVNTEAFF.

The chain recombines TRBV11-3 with TRBJ2-3, with 13 bases aligning to TRBD2. J lost 3 bases, V lost 5 bases, and 5 bases had no gene match. The CDR3 sequence is 16 residues long. CDR1 is SGHNT and CDR2 is YENEEA in the germline V gene. The CDR3 DNA is TGTGCCAGCAGCCCCCCGACTAGCGGGGGGACAGATACGCAGTATTTT. This sequence encodes CASSPPTSGGTDTQYF.

The chain recombines TRBV7-3 with TRBJ1-1, with D tentatively TRBD1 (5 bases). Trimming took off 2 bases at V and 1 base at J, with 5 bases between the two ends. The germline V gene encodes CDR1 SGHTA and CDR2 FQGTGA. This CDR3 region has 13 residues. The CDR3 sequence: CASSLGANTEAFF. As DNA, the CDR3 is TGTGCCAGCAGCTTAGGGGCGAACACTGAAGCTTTCTTT.

This clone appeared once. This chain links TRBV19 with TRBJ2-7, with 10 bases fitting TRBD2. Germline loops: CDR1 LNHDA, CDR2 SQIVND (reference sequence). The trim removed 7 bases at V and 6 bases at J, leaving 9 bases unmatched. The CDR3 sequence is 14 residues long. The CDR3 spells CASTSGGGLGEQYF. CDR3 DNA sequence: TGTGCCAGTACTAGCGGGGGAGGATTGGGCGAGCAGTACTTC.

This clone has just one count. The chain is built from TRBV4-3 and TRBJ2-7; D is uncertain. With 0 bases removed from V and 2 bases from J, the gap between germline ends came to 14 bases. From germline, CDR1 is LGHNA and CDR2 YSLEER. The CDR3 runs to 16 residues. This chain's CDR3 is CASSQDPRSTAYEQYF. CDR3 bases: TGCGCCAGCAGCCAAGATCCCCGGTCCACGGCCTACGAGCAGTACTTC.

The chain carries TRBV5-1 and TRBJ1-1; 8 bases map to TRBD1. V dropped 5 bases and J dropped 3; count of bases not matched to a gene: 9. The CDR3 totals 15 residues. Germline CDR1 and CDR2: SGHRS and YFSETQ. CDR3 region: CASRPGQGVDTEAFF. CDR3 sequence (DNA): TGCGCCAGCAGACCCGGACAGGGTGTGGACACTGAAGCTTTCTTT.

This chain links TRBV7-8 with TRBJ1-1; no reliable D call. V dropped 3 bases and J dropped 6 bases, with 14 bases sitting between them. Germline CDR1 SGHVS, CDR2 FQNEAQ. There are 14 residues in the CDR3. DNA of the CDR3: TGTGCCAGCAGCTTTCTCGCAGGAATGGCTGAAGCTTTCTTT. Translated: CASSFLAGMAEAFF. Looking up the rest from reference TRBV7-8 and TRBJ1-1 gives the full variable domain: GAGVSQSPRYKVAKRGQDVALRCDPISGHVSLFWYQQALGQGPEFLTYFQNEAQLDKSGLPSDRFFAERPEGSVSTLKIQRTQQEDSAVYLCASSFLAGMAEAFFGQGTRLTVV.

The chain joins TRBV12-5 to TRBJ1-2; no reliable D call. The CDR3 contains 11 residues. CDR1 LGHNT and CDR2 FRNRAP come from the germline V gene. V shed 4 bases and J shed 7 bases, with 7 bases lying between them. The CDR3 DNA reads TGTGCTAGTGGTTCACATTTTGGCTACACCTTC. Encoded protein: CASGSHFGYTF. Based on the CDR3 plus reference TRBV12-5 and TRBJ1-2, the full variable domain is DARVTQTPRHKVTEMGQEVTMRCQPILGHNTVFWYRQTMMQGLELLAYFRNRAPLDDSGMPKDRFSAEMPDATLATLKIQPSEPRDSAVYFCASGSHFGYTFGSGTRLTVV.

The chain couples TRBV11-2 to TRBJ2-1, with a tentative D call TRBD1 (5 bases). Germline V gene lookup returns CDR1 SGHAT and CDR2 FQNNGV. The CDR3 is 12 residues long. Trimming cost V 2 bases and J 16 bases, with 15 bases left between them. DNA of the CDR3: TGTGCCAGCAGCTTAACAGGTTTAGTAACATTCTTC. Protein: CASSLTGLVTFF.

J is TRBJ2-7 and V is TRBV27, with D perhaps TRBD2 (5 bases). This CDR3 spans 15 amino acids. V lost 2 bases, J lost 5 bases, and 16 bases lay in between. Germline lookup yields CDR1 MNHEY and CDR2 SMNVEV (reference sequence). The DNA of the CDR3 is TGTGCCAGCAGTTTAAGTCAGAAGCCGGGAAACGAGCAGTACTTC. It specifies CASSLSQKPGNEQYF.

The V gene is TRBV13, the J gene TRBJ1-2; 8 bases fit TRBD1. With 5 bases clipped from V and 4 bases from J, the junction kept 3 bases outside the gene matches. Per the germline V gene, CDR1 is PRHDT and CDR2 is FYEKMQ (reference sequence). This CDR3 has 13 amino acids. This CDR3 reads CASSLTGVYGYTF. CDR3 DNA: TGTGCCAGCAGCCTGACAGGGGTCTATGGCTACACCTTC.

The chain couples TRBV6-5 to TRBJ1-2; D might be TRBD1 (6 bases). The germline gives CDR1 MNHEY, CDR2 SVGAGI. This CDR3 is 14 amino acids long. V lost 8 bases and J 9 bases, leaving 22 bases between the germline ends. Here the CDR3 DNA reads TGTGCCAGCTTTTCCCTTCCCCCACAGGGTAGCTACACCTTC. Translation gives CASFSLPPQGSYTF.

This clone was seen only once. V usage is TRBV4-1 and J usage is TRBJ1-5; TRBD1 is a possible D gene (6 bases). V was clipped by 5 bases and J by 4 bases, with 12 bases between them. CDR1 and CDR2 from the germline V gene are MGHRA and YSYEKL. The CDR3 has 14 residues. The CDR3 protein is CASSLTGGNQPQHF. As DNA, the CDR3 is TGCGCCAGCAGCTTGACAGGTGGGAATCAGCCCCAGCATTTT.

In DNA form, the CDR3 reads TGTGCCAGCAGTTTCCTACCCGGGGGAGGGGACTACGAGCAGTACTTC. This codes for CASSFLPGGGDYEQYF. The chain recombines TRBV27 with TRBJ2-7, with TRBD2 identical over 7 bases. The CDR3 runs to 16 residues. V lost 3 bases and J lost 3; bases outside the gene matches: 11. Germline CDR1 MNHEY, CDR2 SMNVEV (reference sequence).

CDR3 sequence: CASSLRRGFRYEQYF. The CDR3 coding sequence is TGTGCCAGCAGCTTGAGAAGGGGATTCCGGTACGAGCAGTACTTC. The gene calls are TRBV5-6 and TRBJ2-7, with D perhaps matching TRBD1 (5 bases). Deletions cut 1 base from V and 4 bases from J, with 15 bases between. This CDR3 has 15 residues. The V gene's germline CDR1 is SGHDT and CDR2 YYEEEE.